The T cell receptor (beta chain) described here comes from a study of identical twins. Using its own MiXCR run on the 5' RACE reads, TCRdb lists one record per CDR3 protein. Altogether hundreds of thousands of distinct CDR3 sequences are present, about 7.6% being singletons, with the ten largest covering around 1.6%. This clonotype appeared many times. The CDR3 extends over 14 amino acids. The germline V gene encodes CDR1 MDHEN and CDR2 SYDVKM. Deletions cut 7 bases from V and 1 base from J, with 11 bases between. These data are also associated with another study on yellow fever vaccine responses in identical twins.

The genes are TRBV28 and TRBJ2-1; D perhaps matches TRBD2 (6 bases). The TCR was taken from a woman under 30 in good health. Material for sequencing was PBMCs. The CDR3 region has the DNA TGTGCCAGCATGCGCGGGGAGTCCTACAATGAGCAGTTCTTC. Its protein is CASMRGESYNEQFF.